This entry concerns a single TCR beta chain. Its cognate antigen is unknown. Germline V gene data show CDR1 as LGHNA and CDR2 as YNFKEQ. CDR3 length: 16 residues. Trimming removed 5 bases at V and 8 bases at J, with 21 bases between. These data belong to a study of T-cell memory formation after mild COVID-19. General study findings and limits: The main location of contracting CD4+ clones was CM and EM, and that of contracting CD8+ clones was EMRA.

TCRdb re-analysed the 5' RACE reads in MiXCR, keeping a single row per CDR3 protein. Among hundreds of thousands of distinct CDR3 sequences listed, approximately 15% were seen once. The origin of this receptor is a man between 18 and 29 years old who had mild COVID-19 (a few samples of this study predate the infection). Cell type and time point are not known. Sequencing input: PBMCs or a T cell subset sorted from them (not recorded which). The chain has TRBV4-2 and TRBJ2-2; a possible D gene is TRBD2 (6 bases). This CDR3 is CASSTPGTLSGGELFF. Here the CDR3 DNA reads TGTGCCAGCAGCACCCCCGGGACTCTCTCGGGGGGGGAGCTGTTTTTT.